This T cell receptor beta chain appears in the sequencing data of a study of cytotoxic CD8 clonotypes in ibrutinib-treated CLL. About the study: Mean yields were nearly 260,000 productive templates and some 90,000 productive rearrangements per sample.

The CDR3 is made up of 17 amino acids. Germline V gene lookup returns CDR1 SGHRS and CDR2 YFSETQ. V was clipped by 0 bases and J by 0 bases, with 13 bases between them. TCR beta libraries used approximately 1.9 micrograms of genomic DNA from cryopreserved PBMCs. Here immunoSEQ multiplex PCR was the method, and the copy in TCRdb shows in-frame clones only, minus some. This sample carries roughly 50,000 clones, roughly three fifths of them seen once, and the ten largest clones take 25% to 35%. Study results and caveats: The clonality rise at ibrutinib response reflected private clonotype expansion. Sustained-remission patients were sampled at different times than progressing patients were.

This clone is deemed medium-sized. The antigen remains unidentified. The sequence derives from a human donor with chronic lymphocytic leukemia. The J gene is TRBJ2-1, the V gene TRBV5-1, with D unclear. Here the sequenced sample was PBMCs, taken after 24 months of ibrutinib treatment. CDR3 coding DNA: TGCGCCAGCAGCTTGGCGTTAGGACGAGCCTCCTACAATGAGCAGTTCTTC. Translating gives CASSLALGRASYNEQFF.